The TCR beta chain described here comes from a study of OX40 agonist ivuxolimab in advanced cancers. Study outcomes and limitations: Compared with others, partial responders at 0.1-3.0 mg/kg displayed clonal expansion among the lowest.

Germline V CDR1 and CDR2: SGHDT, YYEEEE. The CDR3 loop spans 12 amino acids. V lost 4 bases and J lost 5; bases outside the gene matches: 2. Points on this clone: The antigen is unknown.

Clones were sequenced by immunoSEQ multiplex PCR, and TCRdb holds only the in-frame ones, with some missing. This table has 85,000 to 100,000 clones, about 85% appearing once. The sequence was collected from an adult with an advanced solid tumor such as melanoma, head and neck, liver or kidney cancer. V is TRBV5-6 and J is TRBJ2-7, with 8 positions matching TRBD1. The sample here was CD4+ or CD8+ T cells sorted from blood, taken in a trial of the OX40 agonist ivuxolimab. CDR3 in DNA: TGTGCCAGCAGCCACAGGGGGGACGAGCAGTACTTC. This encodes CASSHRGDEQYF.